This T cell receptor (beta chain) was captured by sequencing in a study of cytomegalovirus exposure and HLA in healthy donors. Germline V CDR1 and CDR2: LNHDA, SQIVND (reference sequence). This CDR3 has 12 amino acids. Trimming took off 5 bases at V and 8 bases at J, with 9 bases between the two ends. A note on this clone: Its target is unknown.

60 Vbeta and 13 Jbeta primers were used in PCR. Some clones are missing from TCRdb's copy, which holds only in-frame ones; the method was immunoSEQ multiplex PCR. Among 84,000 or so clones listed, 65% to 85% were seen once. Whole-study findings and limits: A later analysis reportedly found fewer N-insertions in an Asian-associated ancestry cluster than the approximately 700-donor mean. A missense DCLRE1C variant was associated with V- and J-gene trimming of TCR beta chains in a later analysis, and an independent cohort replicated the association. Another analysis was done later, and it associated more than 15,000 TCR beta sequences with HLA alleles at 0.05 false discovery rate. V segments that were indistinguishable, TRBV6-2 and TRBV6-3 among them, were omitted from analysis.

The TCR originated in a man aged 50 to 59 in good health and CMV-seronegative. The chain recombines TRBV19 with TRBJ2-2, with D possibly matching TRBD1 (5 bases). The specimen sequenced was PBMCs. CDR3 sequence (DNA): TGTGCCAGTAGTTTGAAGGGGGGGGAGCTGTTTTTT. Translation gives CASSLKGGELFF.